One and the same sample provided the 22 T cell receptor beta chains below, sequenced in a study of CD8 T cells in ankylosing spondylitis. Broader study findings: There was a TCR beta motif, made of eight highly homologous variants, that appeared characteristic of ankylosing spondylitis blood.

These receptors' targets are unknown. TCRdb redid the calling of the 5' RACE reads with MiXCR, one entry per CDR3 protein. The sample yields approximately 540,000 distinct CDR3 sequences, approximately 11% seen once. The material sequenced was blood, either unsorted or a sorted T cell fraction (not recorded which). The receptors originated from a male donor with ankylosing spondylitis.

The sample holds many counts of this clonotype. The rearrangement uses TRBV6-5 and TRBJ2-5, with D uncertain. Trimming removed 2 bases from V and 7 bases from J, with 14 bases in between. The CDR3 is made up of 14 amino acids. The germline V gene encodes CDR1 MNHEY and CDR2 SVGAGI. Written as DNA, the CDR3 is TGTGCCAGCAGTTACCAGCAGAAAGAAGGGACCCAGTACTTC. It yields the protein CASSYQQKEGTQYF.

The chain is built from TRBV29-1 and TRBJ1-5, with D unclear. Germline loops: CDR1 SQVTM, CDR2 ANQGSEA. V lost 7 bases and J lost 1, with 11 bases in between. This CDR3 is built from 13 residues. CDR3 residues: CSAQEDSNQPQHF. The DNA of the CDR3 is TGCAGCGCCCAGGAAGACAGCAATCAGCCCCAGCATTTT.

This chain uses TRBV29-1 with TRBJ1-2; D is unresolved. CDR1 is SQVTM, CDR2 ANQGSEA, per germline. There are 13 residues in the CDR3. V was pared by 7 bases and J by 8 bases, with 20 bases between. Written as DNA, the CDR3 is TGCAGCGGGGTCCGGCTGGGCCTGGAGGGCTACACCTTC. It translates to CSGVRLGLEGYTF.

This clonotype was observed a handful of times. The V and J genes are TRBV16 and TRBJ2-3, with a tentative D call TRBD2 (5 bases). The CDR3 runs 14 residues. Trimming took off 2 bases at V and 5 bases at J, with 11 bases between the two ends. CDR1 and CDR2 (germline): KGHSY, FQNENV. CDR3 sequence (DNA): TGTGCCAGCAGCCAAGGGAGCTGGGGAGATACGCAGTATTTT. As protein: CASSQGSWGDTQYF.

The chain combines TRBV4-2 with TRBJ1-2, with D hard to call. The V gene's germline CDR1 is LGHNA and CDR2 YNFKEQ. V shed 0 bases and J shed 6 bases, with 14 bases lying between them. The CDR3 consists of 15 residues. CDR3: CASSQESRNWDGYTF. The CDR3 DNA reads as TGTGCCAGCAGCCAAGAGAGCAGGAATTGGGATGGCTACACCTTC.

At least ten counts were recorded for this clonotype. The CDR3 DNA is TGCAGTGCCAAAGGACTAGCGGGAGGTCAAAGCACAGATACGCAGTATTTT. Translation: CSAKGLAGGQSTDTQYF. The chain uses TRBV20-1 and TRBJ2-3, with 14 nucleotides matching TRBD2. The CDR3 runs 17 residues. Trimming at V came to 6 bases and at J to 0 bases, leaving 8 bases not matched to a gene. Germline V gene lookup returns CDR1 DFQATT and CDR2 SNEGSKA (reference sequence).

The V call is TRBV5-1, the J call TRBJ2-6, with unresolved D. Per the germline V gene, CDR1 is SGHRS and CDR2 is YFSETQ. V was cut by 4 bases and J by 0 bases, with 8 bases left in between. This CDR3 region has 15 residues. The CDR3 bases are TGCGCCAGCAGCCACACTTACTCTGGGGCCAACGTCCTGACTTTC. Translated: CASSHTYSGANVLTF.

This clonotype has only a few counts. The chain uses TRBV27 and TRBJ2-5; D is undetermined. Germline V gene data show CDR1 as MNHEY and CDR2 as SMNVEV (reference sequence). Trimming took off 5 bases at V and 6 bases at J, with 13 bases between the two ends. The CDR3 has 13 residues. The CDR3 nucleotides are TGTGCCAGCAGTCACCTGGCTACCAAGACCCAGTACTTC. Amino acids: CASSHLATKTQYF.

This chain joins TRBV7-9 and TRBJ2-5, with 7 nucleotides matching TRBD1. V shed 5 bases and J 5 bases; nucleotides not matched to a gene: 11. CDR1 and CDR2 (germline): SEHNR, FQNEAQ (reference sequence). This CDR3 comprises 15 residues. CDR3 residues: CASSQGDREAETQYF. Here the CDR3 DNA reads TGTGCCAGCAGCCAAGGTGACAGGGAAGCGGAGACCCAGTACTTC.

This clonotype was found many times. The CDR3 DNA reads as TGCAGCGTTGGGTCTGATACGCAGTATTTT. This translates into CSVGSDTQYF. The chain employs TRBV29-1 and TRBJ2-3; no clear D gene. CDR3 size: 10 residues. The germline V gene has CDR1 SQVTM and CDR2 ANQGSEA. The V end lost 4 bases, the J end lost 6 bases, and 5 bases lay between the germline ends.

The table lists this clonotype with a few counts. The chain couples TRBV3-1 to TRBJ1-6; D uncertain. CDR3 length equals 13 residues. Germline CDR1 LGHDT, CDR2 YNNKEL (reference sequence). Trimming took 0 bases from V and 6 from J, leaving 3 bases between them. In DNA, the CDR3 is TGTGCCAGCAGCCAAGACTTTAATTCACCCCTCCACTTT. Residues: CASSQDFNSPLHF.

The chain links TRBV20-1 to TRBJ1-4; D remains unclear. Germline V gives CDR1 DFQATT, CDR2 SNEGSKA (reference sequence). V was trimmed by 5 bases and J by 6 bases, leaving 10 bases between them. The CDR3 spans 12 residues. The CDR3 is CSAVRSDEKLFF. The DNA for the CDR3 is TGCAGTGCTGTAAGGTCTGATGAAAAACTGTTTTTT.

The rearrangement joins TRBV10-3 to TRBJ2-1, with 8 bases aligning to TRBD1. V was pared by 10 bases and J by 1 base, with 6 bases of the junction left unmatched. CDR3 size: 14 residues. The germline CDR1 and CDR2 sequences are ENHRY and SYGVKD. CDR3 bases: TGTGCCACCCTACAGGGGGAATCCTACAATGAGCAGTTCTTC. Amino acid sequence: CATLQGESYNEQFF.

The chain joins TRBV5-1 to TRBJ1-4; D unclear. V dropped 4 bases and J dropped 1 base, with 8 bases sitting between them. Germline V gene lookup returns CDR1 SGHRS and CDR2 YFSETQ. The CDR3 is made up of 14 amino acids. The CDR3 nucleotides are TGCGCCAGCAGCCCTCGGGGAACTAATGAAAAACTGTTTTTT. Its protein product is CASSPRGTNEKLFF.

This clonotype was counted ten times or more. This chain joins TRBV7-8 and TRBJ2-2, with 11 bases that match TRBD1. After removal of 5 bases from V and 1 base from J, the junction contained 6 bases not matched to a gene. Germline loops: CDR1 SGHVS, CDR2 FQNEAQ. This CDR3 contains 17 residues. DNA for the CDR3: TGTGCCAGCAGCCCTGGACAGGGGGCCTTGAACACCGGGGAGCTGTTTTTT. Its translation: CASSPGQGALNTGELFF.

This clonotype has a count of ten or more. The rearrangement joins TRBV6-1 to TRBJ1-1; 8 nucleotides line up with TRBD1. The V gene end was trimmed by 5 bases and the J gene end by 4 bases; junction bases not matched to a gene: 6. CDR3 size: 14 residues. Per the germline V gene, CDR1 is MNHNS and CDR2 is SASEGT. CDR3 region: CASSPTGVFTEAFF. The CDR3 DNA sequence: TGTGCCAGCAGTCCGACAGGGGTTTTCACTGAAGCTTTCTTT.

This clonotype was seen a handful of times. DNA of the CDR3: TGCAGCGTTGACCCCGAAGGAGAGACCCAGTACTTC. It encodes CSVDPEGETQYF. The V and J genes are TRBV29-1 and TRBJ2-5; no definite D call. CDR3 size: 12 residues. Germline CDR1 is SQVTM and CDR2 is ANQGSEA. The V end was cut by 3 bases, the J end by 4 bases, with 9 bases between.

The chain employs TRBV3-1 and TRBJ2-5; maybe TRBD1 (6 bases). In germline, CDR1 is LGHDT, CDR2 YNNKEL (reference sequence). The CDR3 is 16 residues long. V was clipped by 2 bases and J by 1 base, with 14 bases between them. The CDR3 loop is CASSQSATQGQETQYF. For the CDR3, the DNA is TGTGCCAGCAGCCAATCCGCGACACAGGGCCAAGAGACCCAGTACTTC.

This clonotype showed up just a few times. The rearrangement links TRBV24-1 to TRBJ2-5, with TRBD1 identical over 7 bases. There are 13 residues in the CDR3. Germline CDR1 is KGHDR and CDR2 is SFDVKD. Trimming cost V 5 bases and J 5 bases; bases outside gene matches: 4. Written as DNA, the CDR3 is TGTGCCACCAGTGCTCCCAGGGGGGAGACCCAGTACTTC. It specifies CATSAPRGETQYF.

V is TRBV28 and J is TRBJ2-5; no clear D. Germline CDR1 is MDHEN and CDR2 is SYDVKM. The CDR3 is 12 residues long. Trimming cost V 10 bases and J 4 bases, with 13 bases left between them. CDR3 sequence: CATNGRAETQYF. The CDR3 coding sequence is TGTGCCACCAACGGCCGAGCAGAGACCCAGTACTTC.

This clonotype was observed a handful of times. The J gene is TRBJ1-6, the V gene TRBV27, with D tentatively TRBD1 (6 bases). Germline V CDR1 and CDR2: MNHEY, SMNVEV (reference sequence). V lost 6 bases, J lost 0 bases, and 15 bases lay in between. The CDR3 is made up of 17 amino acids. In DNA, the CDR3 is TGTGCCAGCAGATCGCCCACAGGGAGCTCCTATAATTCACCCCTCCACTTT. It specifies CASRSPTGSSYNSPLHF.

The genes are TRBV2 and TRBJ2-5; 7 bases fit TRBD1. Germline V gene data show CDR1 as SNHLY and CDR2 as FYNNEI. V shed 10 bases, J shed 2 bases, and the junction held 7 bases outside the gene matches. This CDR3 has 13 residues. The CDR3 nucleotides read TGTGCCATCCTCGGACAGGAGCAAGAGACCCAGTACTTC. Protein sequence: CAILGQEQETQYF. Drawing the rest from reference TRBV2 and TRBJ2-5, the complete variable domain is EPEVTQTPSHQVTQMGQEVILRCVPISNHLYFYWYRQILGQKVEFLVSFYNNEISEKSEIFDDQFSVERPDGSNFTLKIRSTKLEDSAMYFCAILGQEQETQYFGPGTRLLVL.